The 8 T cell receptor beta chains below all came from one sample that was sequenced in a study of T-cell memory formation after mild COVID-19. TCRdb analysed the 5' RACE reads with MiXCR anew, one entry per CDR3 protein. The table includes fewer than 140,000 distinct CDR3 sequences, around 12% detected once. Sequencing was carried out using PBMCs or a T cell subset sorted from them (not recorded which). These receptors came from an adult woman who had mild COVID-19 (a few samples of this study predate the infection). Cell type and time point are not known.

This clonotype was observed a handful of times. The chain uses TRBV2 and TRBJ1-1; D uncertain. There are 12 residues in the CDR3. The ends were cut back, 6 bases at V and 3 bases at J, with 8 bases in the middle. Germline V CDR1 and CDR2: SNHLY, FYNNEI. This CDR3 reads CASRDGYTEAFF. CDR3 nucleotide sequence: TGTGCCAGCAGGGACGGATACACTGAAGCTTTCTTT.

The rearrangement uses TRBV5-1 and TRBJ2-7, with TRBD2 as a possible D gene (6 bases). This CDR3 spans 17 amino acids. V lost 0 bases to trimming and J lost 3 bases, with 19 bases between them. From germline, CDR1 is SGHRS and CDR2 YFSETQ. The CDR3 region is CASSLEAQTGTGYEQYF. In DNA form, the CDR3 reads TGCGCCAGCAGCTTGGAAGCTCAGACGGGGACTGGCTACGAGCAGTACTTC. The whole variable domain, remainder taken from reference TRBV5-1 and TRBJ2-7, is KAGVTQTPRYLIKTRGQQVTLSCSPISGHRSVSWYQQTPGQGLQFLFEYFSETQRNKGNFPGRFSGRQFSNSRSEMNVSTLELGDSALYLCASSLEAQTGTGYEQYFGPGTRLTVT.

V is TRBV19 and J is TRBJ2-4, with a weak D call TRBD2 (6 bases). Germline loops: CDR1 LNHDA, CDR2 SQIVND (reference sequence). The CDR3 has 17 residues. V was pared by 9 bases and J by 5 bases, with 26 bases between. The CDR3 sequence: CASGVPFAPGGENIQYF. The CDR3 DNA follows: TGTGCCAGCGGGGTTCCTTTTGCTCCAGGAGGGGAAAACATTCAGTACTTC.

The rearrangement joins TRBV7-9 to TRBJ2-5, with no clear D. Trimming stripped 1 base from V and 4 bases from J, with 7 bases between. The length of the CDR3 is 13 residues. Germline CDR1 is SEHNR and CDR2 is FQNEAQ (reference sequence). The CDR3 DNA sequence: TGTGCCAGCAGCTTAGTGAACTCAGAGACCCAGTACTTC. Its protein is CASSLVNSETQYF.

This clonotype has only a few counts. The chain links TRBV20-1 to TRBJ1-2; a weak D match, TRBD1 (6 bases). The ends were cut back, 3 bases at V and 0 bases at J, with 14 bases in the middle. The CDR3 sequence is 15 residues long. Germline CDR1 and CDR2: DFQATT and SNEGSKA (reference sequence). CDR3 coding DNA: TGCAGTGCTAGGCCGCGGGACAAGACTAACTATGGCTACACCTTC. It specifies CSARPRDKTNYGYTF.

In this sample, this clonotype turned up many times. V and J are TRBV4-2 and TRBJ2-7; D remains unclear. V gave up 1 base and J gave up 0 bases, with 7 bases separating them. CDR3 size: 14 residues. CDR1 and CDR2 from the germline V gene are LGHNA and YNFKEQ. The CDR3 coding sequence is TGTGCCAGCAGCCAAGTTGGCGGCTCCTACGAGCAGTACTTC. This translates into CASSQVGGSYEQYF.

The V gene is TRBV7-6, the J gene TRBJ2-1; either TRBD1 or TRBD2 may fit D (5 bases each). Trimming removed 5 bases from V and 4 bases from J, with 15 bases in between. Germline loops: CDR1 SGHVS, CDR2 FNYEAQ. This CDR3 region has 15 residues. The CDR3 coding sequence is TGTGCCAGCAGCCCCGGGGACCTCCCTTACAATGAGCAGTTCTTC. This translates into CASSPGDLPYNEQFF.

The chain carries TRBV2 and TRBJ2-7, with D tentatively TRBD2 (6 bases). From germline, CDR1 is SNHLY and CDR2 FYNNEI. V lost 7 bases and J 5 bases, leaving 12 bases between the germline ends. The CDR3 runs 12 residues. CDR3 amino acids: CASMGEEDEQYF. For the CDR3, the DNA is TGTGCCAGCATGGGGGAGGAAGACGAGCAGTACTTC.